These 20 T cell receptor beta chains originate from one sample sequenced in a study of blood T cell repertoires in COVID-19. Clones were sequenced by immunoSEQ multiplex PCR, and TCRdb holds only the in-frame ones, with some missing. This sample carries under 300,000 clones, 85% of them seen once, and the ten largest clones take approximately 6.3%. The sample taken for sequencing was peripheral blood. The receptors were gathered from a woman aged 60-75 years with active or convalescent COVID-19.

The J gene is TRBJ2-7, the V gene TRBV21-1; TRBD1, the table's D call, lacks a check against the DNA. TRBV21-1 is assigned pseudogene status. CDR3 length equals 15 residues. The CDR3 region is CASSKRKQGAYEQYV. The DNA of the CDR3 is TGTGCCAGCAGCAAAAGAAAACAGGGAGCGTACGAGCAGTACGTC.

V usage is TRBV30 and J usage is TRBJ1-1; maybe TRBD1 (5 bases). The germline gives CDR1 GTSNPN, CDR2 SVGIG (reference sequence). The V gene lost 7 bases and the J gene lost 0 bases, with 9 bases spanning the gap. The CDR3 has 12 residues. CDR3 residues: CAYRGVNTEAFF. For the CDR3, the DNA is TGTGCCTACCGGGGGGTGAACACTGAAGCTTTCTTT.

V usage is TRBV7-2 and J usage is TRBJ2-3; D gene uncertain. The CDR3 totals 13 residues. CDR1 SGHTA and CDR2 FQGNSA come from the germline V gene. V was trimmed by 7 bases and J by 3 bases, leaving 11 bases between them. The CDR3 is CASNHQRTDTQYF. As DNA, the CDR3 is TGTGCCAGCAACCACCAGAGGACAGATACGCAGTATTTT. The entire variable domain, with the rest obtained from reference TRBV7-2 and TRBJ2-3, is as follows: GAGVSQSPSNKVTEKGKDVELRCDPISGHTALYWYRQSLGQGLEFLIYFQGNSAPDKSGLPSDRFSAERTGGSVSTLTIQRTQQEDSAVYLCASNHQRTDTQYFGPGTRLTVL.

This chain uses TRBV20-1 with TRBJ2-1, with a weak D call TRBD2 (5 bases). The CDR3 totals 11 residues. Germline CDR1 is DFQATT and CDR2 is SNEGSKA (reference sequence). Trimming cost V 4 bases and J 9 bases, with 10 bases left between them. CDR3 sequence (DNA): TGCAGTGCTAATGCGGGCGGTGAGCAGTTCTTC. This translates into CSANAGGEQFF.

A few counts support this clone. The V and J genes are TRBV24-1 and TRBJ2-2, with TRBD1 matching over 10 bases. From germline, CDR1 is KGHDR and CDR2 SFDVKD. The ends lost 9 bases at V and 1 base at J; junction bases unmatched: 4. The CDR3 sequence is 15 residues long. The CDR3 reads CATSGTGENTGELFF. The DNA of the CDR3 is TGTGCCACCTCCGGGACAGGGGAGAACACCGGGGAGCTGTTTTTT.

The V and J genes are TRBV11-2 and TRBJ2-6; maybe TRBD2 (5 bases). Between the trimmed V and J ends, which lost 2 bases and 0 bases, there was a span of 8 bases. The CDR3 runs to 16 residues. Per germline, CDR1 SGHAT and CDR2 FQNNGV. The CDR3 protein is CASSLWTLSGANVLTF. CDR3 coding DNA: TGTGCCAGCAGCTTATGGACTCTCTCTGGGGCCAACGTCCTGACTTTC.

The CDR3 here is CASSASGVTVDEQYF. The DNA of the CDR3 is TGCGCCAGCAGTGCATCAGGGGTTACGGTGGATGAGCAGTACTTC. This rearrangement joins TRBV10-1 to TRBJ2-7, with D perhaps TRBD1 (6 bases). The ends were cut back, 4 bases at V and 7 bases at J, with 20 bases in the middle. Germline CDR1 is WNHNN and CDR2 is SYGVQD (reference sequence). This CDR3 contains 15 residues.

V usage is TRBV11-2 and J usage is TRBJ2-1, with TRBD2 matching 7 bases. This CDR3 has 15 amino acids. Looked up from germline, CDR1 is SGHAT and CDR2 is FQNNGV. J gave up 5 bases and V 1 base, and 5 bases lay outside the gene matches. The chain's CDR3 is CASSLATSRNNEQFF. The DNA of the CDR3 is TGTGCCAGCAGCTTAGCGACTAGCAGAAACAATGAGCAGTTCTTC.

This rearrangement joins TRBV6-1 to TRBJ2-5, with 11 bases aligning to TRBD2. Germline loops: CDR1 MNHNS, CDR2 SASEGT. There are 17 residues in the CDR3. Unmatched junction bases numbered 8, after V lost 2 bases and J lost 3 bases. CDR3 protein: CASSESLVAGGKETQYF. The CDR3 coding sequence is TGTGCCAGCAGTGAATCCTTGGTAGCGGGGGGGAAAGAGACCCAGTACTTC.

This sequence joins TRBV2 and TRBJ2-1; 7 bases map to TRBD2. Germline CDR1 is SNHLY and CDR2 is FYNNEI. This CDR3 region has 16 residues. The J segment lost 3 bases and the V segment lost 6 bases, leaving 11 bases of the junction unmatched. CDR3 coding DNA: TGTGCCAGCAGGGACACCACCGGGACTAACTACAATGAGCAGTTCTTC. It yields the protein CASRDTTGTNYNEQFF.

This chain links TRBV6-6 with TRBJ2-3, with a possible D match to TRBD1 (6 bases). Germline CDR1 MNHNY, CDR2 SVGAGI (reference sequence). CDR3 length: 14 amino acids. Trimming left V 6 bases short and J 2 bases short, with 12 bases between. The CDR3 DNA sequence: TGTGCCAGCAGATGGACAGACTACACAGATACGCAGTATTTT. Protein sequence: CASRWTDYTDTQYF.

The J gene is TRBJ2-7, the V gene TRBV2, with TRBD1 matching over 7 bases. Losses at the gene ends were 8 bases for V and 3 bases for J; bases not matched to a gene: 10. Per the germline V gene, CDR1 is SNHLY and CDR2 is FYNNEI. The length of the CDR3 is 14 residues. The CDR3 loop reads CASLEGRGLYEQYF. The CDR3 nucleotides are TGTGCCAGCCTGGAAGGTAGGGGGCTCTACGAGCAGTACTTC.

The chain uses TRBV28 and TRBJ1-6; D gene ambiguous. Germline loops: CDR1 MDHEN, CDR2 SYDVKM. The CDR3 runs 16 residues. Trimming left V 3 bases short and J 0 bases short, with 9 bases between. The CDR3: CASSFEASSYNSPLHF. The CDR3 DNA follows: TGTGCCAGCAGTTTCGAGGCTAGCTCCTATAATTCACCCCTCCACTTT.

The V and J genes are TRBV7-2 and TRBJ2-5; 10 nucleotides match TRBD2. The CDR3 loop spans 16 amino acids. CDR1 and CDR2 from the germline V gene are SGHTA and FQGNSA. V lost 2 bases, J lost 5 bases, and 8 bases stayed unmatched. The CDR3 sequence: CASSLMTSGQGETQYF. The CDR3 DNA reads as TGTGCCAGCAGCTTAATGACTAGCGGGCAGGGGGAGACCCAGTACTTC.

V and J are TRBV4-1 and TRBJ2-7, with TRBD1 matching over 9 bases. Germline V CDR1 and CDR2: MGHRA, YSYEKL. The CDR3 length is 15 residues. V shed 1 base, J shed 1 base, and the junction held 2 bases outside the gene matches. The CDR3 DNA reads TGCGCCAGCAGCCAAGGACAGGGGGTTTCCTACGAGCAGTACTTC. As protein: CASSQGQGVSYEQYF.

The chain uses TRBV2 and TRBJ2-7; D possibly corresponds to TRBD2 (6 bases). The CDR3 has 12 amino acids. V was cut by 6 bases and J by 12 bases, with 18 bases left in between. Germline CDR1 SNHLY, CDR2 FYNNEI. CDR3 loop: CASSPLASGRYF. The CDR3 region has the DNA TGTGCCAGCAGCCCACTAGCCTCCGGGAGGTACTTC.

Concerning this clone itself: Other nucleotide sequences in the sample specify the same CDR3. The chain recombines TRBV3-1 (or the pseudogene TRBV3-2) with TRBJ2-1, with a possible D match to TRBD2 (6 bases). Trimming removed 0 bases at V and 10 bases at J, with 13 bases between. In germline, CDR1 is LGHDT, CDR2 YNNKEL (reference sequence). This CDR3 contains 14 residues. The CDR3 sequence is CASSQDLGGREQFF. The CDR3, as DNA: TGTGCCAGCAGCCAAGATTTAGGAGGGAGGGAGCAGTTCTTC.

The chain carries TRBV27 and TRBJ2-5, with TRBD2 matching 9 bases. Germline V lookup: CDR1 MNHEY, CDR2 SMNVEV (reference sequence). Trimming cost V 6 bases and J 5 bases; bases outside gene matches: 10. The length of the CDR3 is 15 residues. The CDR3 DNA is TGTGCCAGCAGGCGATTTGCGGGGGGGAGCGAGACCCAGTACTTC. Protein sequence: CASRRFAGGSETQYF.

V gene TRBV19 combines with J gene TRBJ2-6, with TRBD1 identical over 7 bases. The CDR3 is made up of 15 amino acids. Germline V gene data show CDR1 as LNHDA and CDR2 as SQIVND (reference sequence). With V trimmed by 6 bases and J by 2 bases, 4 bases remained unmatched. CDR3 DNA: TGTGCCAGTAGCGAGGGGGCGGCTGGGGCCAACGTCCTGACTTTC. Translating gives CASSEGAAGANVLTF.

The chain recombines TRBV2 with TRBJ2-2, with TRBD2 matching 12 bases. This CDR3 is built from 14 residues. Germline V lookup: CDR1 SNHLY, CDR2 FYNNEI. The V segment lost 5 bases and the J segment 7 bases; nucleotides outside the gene matches: 2. CDR3 sequence: CASSWTSGDGELFF. The CDR3 DNA reads TGTGCCAGCAGTTGGACTAGCGGGGACGGGGAGCTGTTTTTT.